Each of the 5 T cell receptor beta chains below was sequenced from the same sample in a study of Ad26.COV2.S vaccination and SARS-CoV-2 variants. Documented treatment: approximately 18 received Ad26.COV2.S at low or high dose, single or two shots; about 5 received placebo; per-sample allocation not given. Each sample was drawn 63 days after the first injection (of vaccine or placebo). Only in-frame clones appear in the TCRdb table, and some are missing; sequencing was by immunoSEQ multiplex PCR. The profile shows about 320,000 clones, about 82% of them singletons. The source was peripheral blood, collected in a trial of Ad26.COV2.S vaccine versus placebo. These receptors all stem from a person aged 18 to 65 who received the Ad26.COV2.S COVID-19 vaccine or a placebo.

This clone was counted once. V usage is TRBV4-1 and J usage is TRBJ1-5; D is uncertain. There are 15 residues in the CDR3. Germline V gene data show CDR1 as MGHRA and CDR2 as YSYEKL. Trimming pared 2 bases from V and 6 bases from J, leaving 14 bases between. CDR3 sequence (DNA): TGCGCCAGCAGCCAATCGTTACTGTATAGTCAGCCCCAGCATTTT. Amino acid sequence: CASSQSLLYSQPQHF.

The chain couples TRBV5-5 to TRBJ2-2, with TRBD1 matching over 11 bases. V was clipped by 1 base and J by 5 bases; unmatched bases: 7. Germline values: CDR1 SGHKS, CDR2 YYEKEE (reference sequence). CDR3 length equals 17 residues. CDR3 in DNA: TGTGCCAGCAGCTTGTCATCGGGGACAGGGGGGACCGGGGAGCTGTTTTTT. Protein product: CASSLSSGTGGTGELFF.

The V gene is TRBV7-9, the J gene TRBJ1-1, with D possibly TRBD1 on 6 matching bases. CDR1 and CDR2 from the germline V gene are SEHNR and FQNEAQ (reference sequence). Deletions cut 1 base from V and 1 base from J, with 10 bases between. This CDR3 spans 15 amino acids. CDR3 in DNA: TGTGCCAGCAGCTTAGGGGTAGGGGGGAACACTGAAGCTTTCTTT. This encodes CASSLGVGGNTEAFF.

This clone was seen once. The rearrangement links TRBV4-1 to TRBJ2-3, with 8 bases lining up with TRBD2. In germline, CDR1 is MGHRA, CDR2 YSYEKL. The V segment lost 5 bases and the J segment 2 bases; nucleotides outside the gene matches: 12. The CDR3 sequence is 17 residues long. This CDR3 is CASSGTTQRGSTDTQYF. CDR3 DNA: TGCGCCAGCAGCGGAACGACTCAGCGGGGGTCCACAGATACGCAGTATTTT.

The CDR3 loop is CASSFGQPYSNQPQHF. The CDR3 nucleotides are TGTGCCAGCAGTTTCGGACAGCCTTATAGCAATCAGCCCCAGCATTTT. V and J are TRBV28 and TRBJ1-5; D is possibly TRBD1 (6 bases). This CDR3 has 16 residues. Germline loops: CDR1 MDHEN, CDR2 SYDVKM. V was clipped by 3 bases and J by 0 bases, with 12 bases between them.